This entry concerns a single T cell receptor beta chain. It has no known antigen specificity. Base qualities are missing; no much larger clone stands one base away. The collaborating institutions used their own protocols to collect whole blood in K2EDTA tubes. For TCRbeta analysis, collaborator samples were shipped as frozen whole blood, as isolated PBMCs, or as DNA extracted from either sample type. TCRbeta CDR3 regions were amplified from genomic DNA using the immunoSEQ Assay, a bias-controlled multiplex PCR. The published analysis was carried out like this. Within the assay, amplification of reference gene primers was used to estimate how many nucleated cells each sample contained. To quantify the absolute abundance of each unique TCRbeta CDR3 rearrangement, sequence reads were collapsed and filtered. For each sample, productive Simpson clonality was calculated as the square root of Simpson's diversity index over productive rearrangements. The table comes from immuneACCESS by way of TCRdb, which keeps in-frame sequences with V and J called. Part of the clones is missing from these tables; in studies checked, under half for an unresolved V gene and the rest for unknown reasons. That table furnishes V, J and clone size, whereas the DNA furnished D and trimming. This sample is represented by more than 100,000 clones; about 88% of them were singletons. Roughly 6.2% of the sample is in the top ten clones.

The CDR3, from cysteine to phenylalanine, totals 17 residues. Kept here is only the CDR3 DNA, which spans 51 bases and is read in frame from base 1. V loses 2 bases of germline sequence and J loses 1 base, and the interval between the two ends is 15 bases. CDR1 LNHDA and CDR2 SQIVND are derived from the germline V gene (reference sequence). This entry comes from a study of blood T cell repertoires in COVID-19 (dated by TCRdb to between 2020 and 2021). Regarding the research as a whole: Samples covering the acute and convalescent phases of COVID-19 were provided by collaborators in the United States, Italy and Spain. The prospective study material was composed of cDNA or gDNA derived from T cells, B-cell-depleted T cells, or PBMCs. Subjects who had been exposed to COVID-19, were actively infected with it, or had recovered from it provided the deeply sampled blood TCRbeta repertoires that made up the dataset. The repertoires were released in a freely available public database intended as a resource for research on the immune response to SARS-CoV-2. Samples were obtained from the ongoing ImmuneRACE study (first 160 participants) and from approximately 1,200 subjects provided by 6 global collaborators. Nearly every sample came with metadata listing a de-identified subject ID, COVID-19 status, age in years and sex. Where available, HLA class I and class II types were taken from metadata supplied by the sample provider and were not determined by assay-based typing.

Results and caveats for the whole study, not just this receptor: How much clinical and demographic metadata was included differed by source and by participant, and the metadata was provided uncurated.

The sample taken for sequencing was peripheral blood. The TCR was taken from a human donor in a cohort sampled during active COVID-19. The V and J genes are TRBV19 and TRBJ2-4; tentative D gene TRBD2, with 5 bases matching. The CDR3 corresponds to CASSIFFDGEAKNIQYF. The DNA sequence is TGTGCCAGTAGTATATTTTTTGACGGGGAGGCCAAAAACATTCAGTACTTC.